The 6 T cell receptor beta chains in this list originate from one sample, sequenced in a study of cytomegalovirus exposure and HLA in healthy donors. TCRdb's copy holds only in-frame clones and misses some; the assay was immunoSEQ multiplex PCR. This sample has tens of thousands of clones, with 94% found just once. The sample was PBMCs. The receptors were sampled from a young woman in good health and CMV-seronegative.

The chain has TRBV6-4 and TRBJ2-1; TRBD2 aligns across 10 bases. V dropped 5 bases and J dropped 4; count of bases not matched to a gene: 5. Looked up from germline, CDR1 is MRHNA and CDR2 is SNTAGT. The length of the CDR3 is 15 residues. The CDR3 nucleotides are TGTGCCAGCAGTATGGGAGCGGGGGGGTACAATGAGCAGTTCTTC. Encoded protein: CASSMGAGGYNEQFF.

This clone was picked up one time. The J gene is TRBJ1-1, the V gene TRBV30; perhaps TRBD1 as D (5 bases). This CDR3 has 14 residues. V lost 4 bases, J lost 3 bases, and 15 bases lay in between. Germline CDR1 GTSNPN, CDR2 SVGIG (reference sequence). CDR3 sequence reads: CAWTYRGSDTEAFF. The CDR3, as DNA: TGTGCCTGGACTTACCGGGGGTCAGACACTGAAGCTTTCTTT.

The chain carries TRBV11-1 and TRBJ1-1; TRBD1 matches 7 bases. Trimming took 1 base from V and 10 from J; bases not matched to a gene: 6. The CDR3 has 13 residues. CDR1 is SGHAT, CDR2 FQDESV, per germline (reference sequence). CDR3 in amino acids: CASSLVTGAVAFF. In DNA form, the CDR3 reads TGTGCCAGCAGCTTAGTAACAGGGGCGGTAGCTTTCTTT.

This sequence joins TRBV10-1 and TRBJ2-2, with 7 bases fitting TRBD1. V was clipped by 3 bases and J by 0 bases; unmatched bases: 7. Germline CDR1 is WNHNN and CDR2 is SYGVQD (reference sequence). The CDR3 is 17 residues long. CDR3 sequence: CASSDQAGTANTGELFF. CDR3 nucleotide sequence: TGCGCCAGCAGTGACCAAGCCGGGACAGCGAACACCGGGGAGCTGTTTTTT.

The chain has TRBV9 and TRBJ2-7; a possible D gene is TRBD2 (6 bases). Trimming left V 1 base short and J 7 bases short, with 12 bases between. Germline CDR1 and CDR2: SGDLS and YYNGEE. The CDR3 is 13 amino acids. The CDR3 DNA reads as TGTGCCAGCAGCGTATTATCGGAGGGAGAGCAGTACTTC. Translating it yields CASSVLSEGEQYF.

This chain links TRBV11-2 with TRBJ2-5; 11 nucleotides align to TRBD2. With V trimmed by 3 bases and J by 4 bases, 7 bases remained unmatched. From germline, CDR1 is SGHAT and CDR2 FQNNGV. The CDR3 is made up of 16 amino acids. The CDR3 is CASSLVIAGGLETQYF. The CDR3 DNA follows: TGTGCCAGCAGCTTGGTAATAGCGGGGGGGTTAGAGACCCAGTACTTC.